This T cell receptor beta chain was identified in a study of shared clonotypes between healthy human individuals. This CDR3 comprises 16 residues. Germline-derived CDR1 and CDR2 are SGHTA and FQGTGA. Trimming left V 7 bases short and J 0 bases short, with 15 bases between. The data were produced by immunoSEQ multiplex PCR, yet TCRdb's version contains in-frame clones alone and is incomplete. The data show around 2.5 million clones, over 85% seen once. This clone was recorded only once. This rearrangement joins TRBV7-3 to TRBJ1-4; perhaps TRBD1 as D (5 bases). Sequencing was done on a sample of naive CD4+ T cells from PBMCs. Subset here: CD45RA+ positively selected. The sequence derives from a man aged 18 to 35 in good health. Some clones in this sample may be carry-over from other donors' samples. The CDR3 bases are TGTGCCAGCAAATTTAGTGGGGGTGCAACTAATGAAAAACTGTTTTTT. This translates into CASKFSGGATNEKLFF.